The 26 T cell receptor beta chains reported below all come from one sample, sequenced in a study of post-analysis software for immune sequencing data. Study-wide results and caveats: Controls showed lower frequencies than patients for four to six TRBV segments, and TRBV5-6, TRBV5-1 and TRBV20-1 were among these.

For these TCRs, the target antigens are not known. The authors incorporated unique molecular identifiers into the TCR beta cDNA libraries. Using its own MiXCR run on the PCR reads, TCRdb lists one record per CDR3 protein. The sample yields a few hundred thousand distinct CDR3 sequences, approximately 33% seen once. Sequencing was performed on blood. The receptors derive from a girl aged 10-17 years with multiple sclerosis.

This chain uses TRBV10-3 with TRBJ2-7; D tentatively fits TRBD1 or TRBD2 (5 bases each). Trimming took off 0 bases at V and 10 bases at J, with 19 bases between the two ends. Germline values: CDR1 ENHRY, CDR2 SYGVKD. The CDR3 is made up of 15 amino acids. In DNA, the CDR3 is TGTGCCATCAGTGAGTCGATTGACAGCGGACTTACCCAGTACTTC. Translated, it gives CAISESIDSGLTQYF.

The rearrangement links TRBV12-3 or TRBV12-4 to TRBJ2-4; weak D call: TRBD1 (6 bases). The V end was cut by 5 bases, the J end by 6 bases, with 11 bases between. This CDR3 has 13 residues. The CDR3 sequence is CASSGTGLNIQYF. The CDR3 DNA reads as TGTGCCAGCAGTGGCACAGGGCTAAACATTCAGTACTTC.

This clonotype turned up a few times. The rearrangement uses TRBV15 and TRBJ2-6; D is uncertain. Trimming shortened V by 0 bases and J by 0 bases, and 12 bases separated the two germline ends. Germline V gene sequence: CDR1 LNHNV, CDR2 YYDKDF (reference sequence). The CDR3 is made up of 18 amino acids. The CDR3 DNA reads as TGTGCCACCAGCAGAGATTTGAACAGCCGCTCTGGGGCCAACGTCCTGACTTTC. This gives the protein CATSRDLNSRSGANVLTF.

There are many counts of this clonotype. The V gene is TRBV6-4, the J gene TRBJ2-3, with 8 positions matching TRBD2. CDR3 size: 13 residues. Germline V gene lookup returns CDR1 MRHNA and CDR2 SNTAGT. J gave up 5 bases and V 4 bases, and 2 bases lay outside the gene matches. CDR3 bases: TGTGCCAGCAGTGGCGGGGGGCGAGATACGCAGTATTTT. Encoded protein: CASSGGGRDTQYF.

The chain recombines TRBV7-9 with TRBJ1-1; D ambiguous. Germline loops: CDR1 SEHNR, CDR2 FQNEAQ (reference sequence). The CDR3 loop spans 15 amino acids. The ends were cut back, 3 bases at V and 4 bases at J, with 15 bases in the middle. The CDR3 nucleotides are TGTGCCAGCAGCTTGAACAAGGGCGAGGGCACTGAAGCTTTCTTT. It is translated as CASSLNKGEGTEAFF.

V gene TRBV7-2 combines with J gene TRBJ2-3; maybe TRBD2 (6 bases). From germline, CDR1 is SGHTA and CDR2 FQGNSA. V shed 0 bases and J shed 0 bases, with 13 bases lying between them. The CDR3 spans 17 residues. The CDR3 bases are TGTGCCAGCAGCTTAGCGCCGCAGGGACTCAGCACAGATACGCAGTATTTT. This sequence encodes CASSLAPQGLSTDTQYF.

As concerns this clonotype: Lacking the conserved final phenylalanine or tryptophan, this CDR3 likely reflects a read error. This rearrangement joins TRBV20-1 to TRBJ2-5; TRBD1 agrees at 9 bases. The CDR3 runs 16 residues. The germline V gene encodes CDR1 DFQATT and CDR2 SNEGSKA (reference sequence). The ends lost 0 bases at V and 5 bases at J; junction bases unmatched: 10. CDR3 region: CSARDTTGGSVETQYL. In DNA form, the CDR3 reads TGCAGTGCTAGAGATACAACAGGGGGCTCCGTGGAGACCCAGTACTTA.

The J gene is TRBJ1-4, the V gene TRBV20-1, with D possibly being TRBD1 (5 bases). CDR3 length: 13 residues. The germline CDR1 and CDR2 sequences are DFQATT and SNEGSKA (reference sequence). Between the trimmed V and J ends, which lost 2 bases and 7 bases, there was a span of 11 bases. This CDR3 is CSARWGLIEKLFF. The CDR3 nucleotides read TGCAGTGCTAGATGGGGACTGATTGAAAAACTGTTTTTT.

The V call is TRBV6-1, the J call TRBJ1-6; D is possibly TRBD1 (5 bases). Trimming pared 7 bases from V and 10 bases from J, leaving 26 bases between. Germline CDR1 and CDR2: MNHNS and SASEGT. The CDR3 has 17 residues. The CDR3 sequence: CASKKFLTVGVHSPLHF. The DNA for the CDR3 is TGTGCCAGCAAGAAATTTTTGACAGTAGGAGTCCACTCACCCCTCCACTTT.

The V gene is TRBV7-9, the J gene TRBJ1-5, with unresolved D. CDR1 and CDR2 (germline): SEHNR, FQNEAQ (reference sequence). Trimming removed 2 bases from V and 5 bases from J, with 7 bases in between. The CDR3 extends over 13 amino acids. Here the CDR3 DNA reads TGTGCCAGCAGCTTACAGGCAGATCAGCCCCAGCATTTT. Translating gives CASSLQADQPQHF.

The chain has TRBV7-9 and TRBJ1-4; D is unclear. The V gene's germline CDR1 is SEHNR and CDR2 FQNEAQ (reference sequence). V lost 1 base and J 0 bases, leaving 6 bases between the germline ends. The CDR3 spans 15 residues. CDR3 DNA sequence: TGTGCCAGCAGCTTAGTTTTTGCAACTAATGAAAAACTGTTTTTT. Its translation: CASSLVFATNEKLFF.

This clonotype was seen a few times. This chain joins TRBV24-1 and TRBJ2-1; 8 bases fit TRBD2. J gave up 2 bases and V 2 bases, and 7 bases lay outside the gene matches. The CDR3 covers 17 residues. Germline-derived CDR1 and CDR2 are KGHDR and SFDVKD. CDR3 bases: TGTGCCACCAGTGATTCCTCGGGAGGGGCGCCCTACAATGAGCAGTTCTTC. It translates to CATSDSSGGAPYNEQFF.

The chain recombines TRBV27 with TRBJ2-2; 11 positions match TRBD2. This CDR3 comprises 16 residues. Germline trimming cut 5 bases from V and 7 bases from J; bases unmatched to any gene: 9. Looked up from germline, CDR1 is MNHEY and CDR2 is SMNVEV (reference sequence). CDR3 protein: CASSPYSGGAVGELFF. In DNA form, the CDR3 reads TGTGCCAGCAGTCCCTATAGCGGGGGGGCGGTCGGGGAGCTGTTTTTT.

This chain links TRBV6-5 with TRBJ2-3; D may correspond to TRBD1 or TRBD2 (6 bases each). V was shortened by 0 bases and J by 3 bases, with 13 bases between the two germline ends. The CDR3 is made up of 16 amino acids. Germline CDR1 is MNHEY and CDR2 is SVGAGI. The CDR3 DNA reads TGTGCCAGCAGTTACTCGAAGGGGGGAGGAACAGATACGCAGTATTTT. As protein: CASSYSKGGGTDTQYF.

J is TRBJ2-3 and V is TRBV6-1; tentative D call: TRBD1 (5 bases). This CDR3 region has 15 residues. The germline gives CDR1 MNHNS, CDR2 SASEGT. V shed 2 bases and J shed 4 bases, with 13 bases lying between them. The CDR3 loop reads CASSERGRESDTQYF. CDR3 DNA: TGTGCCAGCAGTGAAAGGGGCCGAGAGTCAGATACGCAGTATTTT.

In this sample, this clonotype turned up a few times. The V gene is TRBV7-2, the J gene TRBJ1-5; unclear D gene. The CDR3 has 12 amino acids. The V gene's germline CDR1 is SGHTA and CDR2 FQGNSA. V lost 0 bases, J lost 9 bases, and 6 bases lay in between. This chain's CDR3 is CASSLAGWPQHF. CDR3 nucleotides: TGTGCCAGCAGCTTAGCTGGTTGGCCCCAGCATTTT.

This clonotype was detected a few times. The chain carries TRBV29-1 and TRBJ1-2; D gene ambiguous. The ends were cut back, 7 bases at V and 8 bases at J, with 20 bases in the middle. This CDR3 spans 13 amino acids. Germline V gene data show CDR1 as SQVTM and CDR2 as ANQGSEA. DNA of the CDR3: TGCAGCGCGGTGGACTCTGGCGACTTCGGCTACACCTTC. Translation gives CSAVDSGDFGYTF.

The gene calls are TRBV7-9 and TRBJ1-6; D possibly corresponds to TRBD1 (6 bases). Trimming took off 6 bases at V and 6 bases at J, with 12 bases between the two ends. Germline values: CDR1 SEHNR, CDR2 FQNEAQ (reference sequence). CDR3 length: 14 residues. The CDR3 region is CASSPRTANSPLHF. Written as DNA, the CDR3 is TGTGCCAGCAGTCCTCGGACAGCTAATTCACCCCTCCACTTT.

The table lists this clonotype with a few counts. This chain joins TRBV7-6 and TRBJ2-7; D remains unclear. The CDR3 runs 15 residues. With 5 bases removed from V and 0 bases from J, the gap between germline ends came to 14 bases. The V gene's germline CDR1 is SGHVS and CDR2 FNYEAQ. CDR3: CASSTPGSDSYEQYF. The DNA for the CDR3 is TGTGCCAGCAGCACACCGGGCTCCGACTCCTACGAGCAGTACTTC. Supplemented by reference TRBV7-6 and TRBJ2-7, the full variable domain reads GAGVSQSPRYKVTKRGQDVALRCDPISGHVSLYWYRQALGQGPEFLTYFNYEAQQDKSGLPNDRFSAERPEGSISTLTIQRTEQRDSAMYRCASSTPGSDSYEQYFGPGTRLTVT.

This clonotype was seen only once. Mismatch with germline at one junction end may stem from a read error. The chain couples TRBV11-2 to TRBJ1-2; maybe TRBD1 (5 bases). Germline-derived CDR1 and CDR2 are SGHAT and FQNNGV. The CDR3 sequence is 16 residues long. The CDR3 region is CASSLLGSPGPYGYTF. Here the CDR3 DNA reads TGTGCCAGCAGCTTACTCGGGAGTCCAGGGCCCTATGGTTACACCTTC.

The chain uses TRBV20-1 and TRBJ1-1; tentative D call: TRBD1 (5 bases). Germline CDR1 is DFQATT and CDR2 is SNEGSKA (reference sequence). The CDR3 has 11 residues. The CDR3, as DNA: TGCAGCACAGGTAGCTGGACTGAAGCTTTCTTT. Its protein is CSTGSWTEAFF.

The rearrangement links TRBV11-3 to TRBJ2-7; D gene uncertain. The V gene's germline CDR1 is SGHNT and CDR2 YENEEA. CDR3 length: 12 residues. V dropped 8 bases and J dropped 2 bases, with 10 bases sitting between them. The CDR3 bases are TGTGCCAGCTACGGTCCGGCCTACGAGCAGTACTTC. This encodes CASYGPAYEQYF.

This clonotype has ten or more counts. The CDR3 here is CASSLVFGTGGSYNEQFF. CDR3 coding DNA: TGTGCCAGCAGCTTAGTTTTCGGGACAGGGGGCTCCTACAATGAGCAGTTCTTC. J is TRBJ2-1 and V is TRBV11-2; TRBD1 agrees at 11 bases. Per the germline V gene, CDR1 is SGHAT and CDR2 is FQNNGV. V gave up 1 base and J gave up 0 bases; unmatched junction bases: 5. This CDR3 comprises 18 residues.

This chain connects TRBV12-3 or TRBV12-4 to TRBJ2-3, with D perhaps TRBD2 (6 bases). The CDR3 extends over 16 amino acids. Between the trimmed V and J ends, which lost 0 bases and 6 bases, there was a span of 16 bases. This CDR3 is CASSLARGALGDTQYF. DNA for the CDR3: TGTGCCAGCAGTTTAGCGCGCGGGGCATTGGGCGATACGCAGTATTTT.

Here the CDR3 reads CASSYPLGGFPYEQYF. The CDR3 DNA is TGTGCCAGCAGTTACCCCTTGGGGGGGTTCCCGTACGAGCAGTACTTC. V is TRBV12-3 or TRBV12-4 and J is TRBJ2-7; 7 nucleotides align to TRBD2. The junction had 13 bases not matched to a gene; V was cut back by 4 bases and J by 4 bases. This CDR3 comprises 16 residues.

This clonotype was detected only once. The rearrangement links TRBV20-1 to TRBJ2-5; perhaps TRBD2 as D (5 bases). Germline CDR1 reads DFQATT; CDR2 reads SNEGSKA (reference sequence). CDR3 size: 14 residues. With 4 bases removed from V and 2 bases from J, the gap between germline ends came to 14 bases. The chain's CDR3 is CSANSLRVQETQYF. CDR3 nucleotide sequence: TGCAGTGCTAATTCCTTGCGGGTACAAGAGACCCAGTACTTC.